Below are 14 T cell receptor beta chains sequenced from a single sample in a study of blood T cell repertoires in COVID-19. Clones were read by immunoSEQ multiplex PCR, and TCRdb kept only the in-frame ones, dropping some. Here the sample spans 130,000 to 150,000 clones, roughly four fifths being singletons. Material: PBMCs or T cells enriched from blood (not recorded which). Receptor source: a man in his fifties who had recovered from COVID-19.

This chain links TRBV6-5 with TRBJ2-7, with 7 bases identical to TRBD1. V dropped 9 bases and J dropped 1; count of bases not matched to a gene: 3. Germline CDR1 MNHEY, CDR2 SVGAGI. The CDR3 spans 12 residues. In DNA form, the CDR3 reads TGTGCCAGTGGACAGGAGTCCTACGAGCAGTACTTC. Translating gives CASGQESYEQYF.

In regard to this clone: This CDR3 is also generated by other DNA sequences in the sample. The chain links TRBV29-1 to TRBJ1-5; a possible D gene is TRBD1 (5 bases). Trimming took 1 base from V and 6 from J, leaving 10 bases between them. Germline assignment: CDR1 SQVTM and CDR2 ANQGSEA. The CDR3 has 13 residues. This chain's CDR3 is CSVEAGVGQPQHF. For the CDR3, the DNA is TGCAGCGTTGAAGCGGGGGTCGGTCAGCCCCAGCATTTT. Full variable domain (outside the CDR3, taken from reference TRBV29-1 and TRBJ1-5): SAVISQKPSRDICQRGTSLTIQCQVDSQVTMMFWYRQQPGQSLTLIATANQGSEATYESGFVIDKFPISRPNLTFSTLTVSNMSPEDSSIYLCSVEAGVGQPQHFGDGTRLSIL.

V usage is TRBV23-1 and J usage is TRBJ1-5; D may be TRBD1 (6 bases). Being an ORF, TRBV23-1 has a function that is uncertain. This CDR3 is built from 19 residues. Deletions cut 0 bases from V and 2 bases from J, with 20 bases between. The CDR3 protein is CASSQSIGLQGAGNQPQHF. The CDR3 DNA reads TGCGCCAGCAGTCAATCGATTGGGTTACAGGGCGCAGGCAATCAGCCCCAGCATTTT.

The chain has TRBV5-1 and TRBJ1-5; 7 bases align to TRBD1. The CDR3 covers 15 residues. With V trimmed by 0 bases and J by 4 bases, 4 bases remained unmatched. Germline values: CDR1 SGHRS, CDR2 YFSETQ. CDR3 bases: TGCGCCAGCAGCTTGGGACAGGGTCGTAATCAGCCCCAGCATTTT. It is translated as CASSLGQGRNQPQHF.

J is TRBJ1-1 and V is TRBV30; D uncertain. Germline V gives CDR1 GTSNPN, CDR2 SVGIG (reference sequence). The germline V and J ends were trimmed by 3 bases and 1 base, with 6 bases remaining between them. The CDR3 sequence is 12 residues long. The DNA of the CDR3 is TGTGCCTGGAGGAAAGCGAACACTGAAGCTTTCTTT. The encoded protein is CAWRKANTEAFF.

The chain recombines TRBV9 with TRBJ1-6, with D tentatively TRBD1 (5 bases). V was clipped by 0 bases and J by 7 bases, with 23 bases between them. The CDR3 consists of 19 residues. Germline-derived CDR1 and CDR2 are SGDLS and YYNGEE. The CDR3 is CASSVGRVLGLGKNSPLHF. Written as DNA, the CDR3 is TGTGCCAGCAGCGTAGGCAGGGTCCTCGGGCTCGGAAAAAATTCACCCCTCCACTTT.

The V gene is TRBV7-8, the J gene TRBJ2-5, with D perhaps matching TRBD1 (5 bases). Between the trimmed V and J ends, which lost 1 base and 1 base, there was a span of 13 bases. The length of the CDR3 is 16 residues. CDR1 is SGHVS, CDR2 FQNEAQ, per germline. The CDR3 coding sequence is TGTGCCAGCAGCTTAGTCAGTCTAGGGGCCCAAGAGACCCAGTACTTC. This sequence encodes CASSLVSLGAQETQYF.

The rearrangement joins TRBV6-5 to TRBJ1-2; D remains unclear. The CDR3 sequence is 16 residues long. V lost 4 bases and J 1 base, leaving 16 bases between the germline ends. Germline V gene sequence: CDR1 MNHEY, CDR2 SVGAGI. The CDR3 spells CASSSFSGGLNYGYTF. The CDR3 DNA reads TGTGCCAGCAGTTCCTTTAGCGGAGGCCTTAACTATGGCTACACCTTC.

The chain is built from TRBV4-3 and TRBJ1-2, with 10 bases lining up with TRBD1. The J segment lost 1 base and the V segment lost 0 bases, leaving 8 bases of the junction unmatched. The germline gives CDR1 LGHNA, CDR2 YSLEER. The CDR3 has 18 residues. CDR3 nucleotide sequence: TGCGCCAGCAGCCAAGAGGACAGGGGGGGAGGTTTTAACTATGGCTACACCTTC. Translating gives CASSQEDRGGGFNYGYTF.

V is TRBV18 and J is TRBJ1-5; the D is unclear. The germline CDR1 and CDR2 sequences are KGHSH and LQKENI. Trimming pared 3 bases from V and 4 bases from J, leaving 10 bases between. CDR3 length: 14 amino acids. The CDR3 protein is CASSPGSKNQPQHF. The CDR3 region has the DNA TGTGCCAGCTCACCTGGGAGTAAGAATCAGCCCCAGCATTTT.

The V and J genes are TRBV4-3 and TRBJ2-7; TRBD2 might be the D (6 bases). The CDR3 is made up of 14 amino acids. CDR1 and CDR2 (germline): LGHNA, YSLEER. Trimming took off 1 base at V and 9 bases at J, with 16 bases between the two ends. The CDR3 reads CASSQAGIAGTQYF. DNA of the CDR3: TGCGCCAGCAGCCAAGCGGGAATTGCGGGGACGCAGTACTTC.

The chain carries TRBV11-2 and TRBJ1-5; D gene ambiguous. The CDR3 covers 13 residues. Trimming removed 1 base at V and 4 bases at J, with 5 bases between. Germline V CDR1 and CDR2: SGHAT, FQNNGV. CDR3 in DNA: TGTGCCAGCAGCTTAGGTGAGAATCAGCCCCAGCATTTT. This sequence encodes CASSLGENQPQHF.

With respect to this clone: Within the sample, other DNA sequences also encode this same CDR3. In DNA form, the CDR3 reads TGTGCCAGCAGCGTGGGACAGCAAGAGACCCAGTACTTC. Protein product: CASSVGQQETQYF. The rearrangement joins TRBV9 to TRBJ2-5; 7 bases line up with TRBD1. CDR1 and CDR2 (germline): SGDLS, YYNGEE. With V trimmed by 2 bases and J by 2 bases, 0 bases remained unmatched. The CDR3 extends over 13 amino acids.

The V and J genes are TRBV30 and TRBJ1-4, with D maybe TRBD1 (6 bases). Trimming took 3 bases from V and 5 from J, leaving 16 bases between them. The CDR3 covers 15 residues. Looked up from germline, CDR1 is GTSNPN and CDR2 is SVGIG (reference sequence). CDR3 in amino acids: CAWSRHGGHNEKLFF. Here the CDR3 DNA reads TGTGCCTGGAGCCGCCATGGGGGCCACAATGAAAAACTGTTTTTT.